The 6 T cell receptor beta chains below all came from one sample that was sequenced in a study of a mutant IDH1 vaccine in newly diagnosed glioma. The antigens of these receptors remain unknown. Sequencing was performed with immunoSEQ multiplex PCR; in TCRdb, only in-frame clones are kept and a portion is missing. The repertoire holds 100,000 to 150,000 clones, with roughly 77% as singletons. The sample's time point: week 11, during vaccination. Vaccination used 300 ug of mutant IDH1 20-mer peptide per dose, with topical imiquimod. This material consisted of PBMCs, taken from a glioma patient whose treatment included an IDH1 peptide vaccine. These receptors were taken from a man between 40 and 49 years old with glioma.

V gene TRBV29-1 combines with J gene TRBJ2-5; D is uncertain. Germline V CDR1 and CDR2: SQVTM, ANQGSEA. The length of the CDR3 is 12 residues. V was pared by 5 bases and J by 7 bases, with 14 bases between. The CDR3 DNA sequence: TGCAGCGTTTTAACAGCGTTAGGGACCCAGTACTTC. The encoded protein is CSVLTALGTQYF.

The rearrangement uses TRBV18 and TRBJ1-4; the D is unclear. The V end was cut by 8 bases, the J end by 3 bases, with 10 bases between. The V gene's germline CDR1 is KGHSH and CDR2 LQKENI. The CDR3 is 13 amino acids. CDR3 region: CASKRAPNEKLFF. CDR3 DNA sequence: TGTGCCAGCAAAAGGGCCCCTAATGAAAAACTGTTTTTT.

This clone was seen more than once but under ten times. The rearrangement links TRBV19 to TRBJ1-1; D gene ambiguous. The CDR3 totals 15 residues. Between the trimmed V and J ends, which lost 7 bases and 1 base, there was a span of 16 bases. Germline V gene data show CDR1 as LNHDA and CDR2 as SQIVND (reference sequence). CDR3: CASIPPGRQNTEAFF. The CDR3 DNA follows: TGTGCCAGTATTCCCCCTGGGAGACAGAACACTGAAGCTTTCTTT.

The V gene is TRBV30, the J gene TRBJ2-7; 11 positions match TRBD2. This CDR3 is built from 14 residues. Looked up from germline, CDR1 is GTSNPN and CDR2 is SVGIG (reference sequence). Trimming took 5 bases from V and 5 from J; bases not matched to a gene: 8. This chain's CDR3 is CAWLIGTSGHEQYF. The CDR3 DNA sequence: TGTGCCTGGCTAATCGGGACTAGCGGCCACGAGCAGTACTTC. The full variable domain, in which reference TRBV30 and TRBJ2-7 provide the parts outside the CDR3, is SQTIHQWPATLVQPVGSPLSLECTVEGTSNPNLYWYRQAAGRGLQLLFYSVGIGQISSEVPQNLSASRPQDRQFILSSKKLLLSDSGFYLCAWLIGTSGHEQYFGPGTRLTVT.

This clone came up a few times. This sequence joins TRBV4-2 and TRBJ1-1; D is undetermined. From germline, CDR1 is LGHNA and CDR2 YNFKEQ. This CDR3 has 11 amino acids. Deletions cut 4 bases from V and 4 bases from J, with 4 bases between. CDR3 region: CASSLGTEAFF. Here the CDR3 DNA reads TGTGCCAGCAGCCTTGGCACTGAAGCTTTCTTT.

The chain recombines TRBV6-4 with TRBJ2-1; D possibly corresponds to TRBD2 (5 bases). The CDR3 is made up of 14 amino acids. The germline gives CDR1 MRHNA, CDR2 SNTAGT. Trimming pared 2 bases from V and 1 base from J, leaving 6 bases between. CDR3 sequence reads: CASSDGGSYNEQFF. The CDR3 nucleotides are TGTGCCAGCAGTGACGGAGGTTCCTACAATGAGCAGTTCTTC.